This T cell receptor beta chain was retrieved from a study of T-cell reconstitution after alpha-beta-depleted transplantation in children. Findings and limits, study-wide: Two months or so post-transplant, alpha-beta T cells reportedly derived from several hundred expanded graft clones. T-cell counts and diversity at one year following transplant were attributed mainly to newly produced T cells. Where some patients showed high TCRbeta diversity at day 60, it came from recipient T cells and thymic progenitors that had survived.

Unique molecular identifiers were incorporated when the TCRbeta library was constructed. TCRdb fed the PCR reads into MiXCR, producing one record per CDR3 protein. Among 300,000 to 400,000 distinct CDR3 sequences listed, around 16% were seen once. This clonotype appeared a few times. Antigen unknown. Between the trimmed V and J ends, which lost 0 bases and 5 bases, there was a span of 15 bases. CDR3 length: 16 amino acids. The sequences come from PBMCs, mostly from graft donor cells, collected 360 days after TCRalphabeta/CD19-depleted stem cell transplant. This chain joins TRBV5-7 and TRBJ2-4; the D is unclear. TRBV5-7 is filed as an ORF, its function uncertain. The receptor was isolated from a male patient under 10 years old who had a stem cell transplant for acute lymphoblastic leukemia, so the T cells may come from the graft donor. The CDR3 loop is CASSLGYSGHQNIQYF. The CDR3, as DNA: TGTGCCAGCAGCTTGGGGTACTCCGGGCACCAAAACATTCAGTACTTC.